The 2 T cell receptor beta chains in this list originate from one sample, sequenced in a study of shared clonotypes between healthy human individuals (dated by TCRdb to about 2020). Library creation used the immunoSEQ multiplex PCR assay. The table was pulled from immuneACCESS by TCRdb, which kept in-frame rearrangements only. Such tables lose some clones; where checked, under half of the loss comes from unresolved V genes, and the rest has no known cause. Across this sample there are about 2.3 million clones, with just over 90% seen only once. Of the sample, 0.39% falls within the top ten clones. The specimen was naive CD4+ T cells from PBMCs. According to the study, the label for this sample's cell subset or site signals: CD45RA+ positively selected. Receptors originate from a young man in good health. Some clones in this sample may be carry-over from other donors' samples.

The rearrangement joins TRBV27 to TRBJ2-2; 7 bases fit TRBD1. The CDR3 contains 16 residues. The junction had 7 bases not matched to a gene; V was cut back by 6 bases and J by 0 bases. The germline CDR1 and CDR2 sequences are MNHEY and SMNVEV (reference sequence). The CDR3 loop reads CASSRTGQSNTGELFF. CDR3 DNA sequence: TGTGCCAGCAGCAGGACAGGACAGTCGAACACCGGGGAGCTGTTTTTT.

The chain carries TRBV30 and TRBJ2-5; D not resolved. The V and J ends lost 7 bases and 5 bases respectively, with 23 bases between them. The V gene's germline CDR1 is GTSNPN and CDR2 SVGIG (reference sequence). CDR3 length equals 15 residues. CDR3 sequence reads: CAFFHPSKTGETQYF. CDR3 coding DNA: TGTGCCTTTTTCCACCCCTCTAAAACCGGGGAGACCCAGTACTTC.